Presented here are 17 T cell receptor beta chains from one specimen sequenced in a study of T cell responses to AZD1222 COVID-19 vaccine. Clones were read by immunoSEQ multiplex PCR, and TCRdb kept only the in-frame ones, dropping some. The table has 140,000 to 150,000 clones, 80% to 95% seen once; the top ten hold less than 3.5%. The sequenced sample was peripheral blood, obtained on day 0 of MenACWY control vaccination. The receptors derive from an adult in good health.

The rearrangement uses TRBV11-2 and TRBJ1-2; D gene uncertain. The V and J ends lost 7 bases and 0 bases respectively, with 21 bases between them. Germline values: CDR1 SGHAT, CDR2 FQNNGV. This CDR3 is built from 17 residues. The CDR3 sequence: CASTQIKGGRTNYGYTF. CDR3 in DNA: TGTGCCAGCACCCAAATCAAGGGCGGTCGTACTAACTATGGCTACACCTTC.

This chain links TRBV6-5 with TRBJ1-2; a possible D gene is TRBD1 (5 bases). V was pared by 6 bases and J by 3 bases, with 5 bases between. Per the germline V gene, CDR1 is MNHEY and CDR2 is SVGAGI. This CDR3 is 11 amino acids long. The CDR3 here is CASRGDYGYTF. The CDR3 DNA sequence: TGTGCCAGCAGGGGGGACTATGGCTACACCTTC.

The chain couples TRBV2 to TRBJ2-7; D unresolved. CDR3 length: 13 amino acids. V lost 2 bases, J lost 5 bases, and 10 bases lay in between. Looked up from germline, CDR1 is SNHLY and CDR2 is FYNNEI. The CDR3 here is CASSEKASHEQYF. CDR3 DNA sequence: TGTGCCAGCAGTGAAAAGGCTAGTCACGAGCAGTACTTC.

This clone showed up just a few times. The chain combines TRBV27 with TRBJ2-7, with 10 bases aligning to TRBD2. Germline loops: CDR1 MNHEY, CDR2 SMNVEV (reference sequence). Trimming removed 3 bases from V and 2 bases from J; junction bases left unmatched: 4. The CDR3 loop spans 15 amino acids. Here the CDR3 DNA reads TGTGCCAGCAGTTTTAGCGGGGGGAAAGCCTACGAGCAGTACTTC. This encodes CASSFSGGKAYEQYF.

V and J are TRBV21-1 and TRBJ2-3; TRBD1, the table's D call, was not compared with the DNA. TRBV21-1 represents a pseudogene. The CDR3 runs to 15 residues. CDR3 sequence: CASSKDRGILDTQYF. The DNA of the CDR3 is TGTGCCAGCAGCAAAGACAGGGGGATCCTAGATACGCAGTATTTT.

This chain links TRBV14 with TRBJ2-1; TRBD2 matches 7 bases. Germline CDR1 SGHDN, CDR2 FVKESK. The length of the CDR3 is 17 residues. The junction had 16 bases not matched to a gene; V was cut back by 1 base and J by 10 bases. CDR3: CASSQGWGGSTVQEQFF. Here the CDR3 DNA reads TGTGCCAGCAGCCAAGGATGGGGCGGGAGTACGGTGCAGGAGCAGTTCTTC.

V gene TRBV28 combines with J gene TRBJ2-7, with no clear D. Germline values: CDR1 MDHEN, CDR2 SYDVKM. V was cut by 6 bases and J by 1 base, with 7 bases left in between. The CDR3 has 12 amino acids. The CDR3 here is CASSVNSYEQYF. CDR3 in DNA: TGTGCCAGCAGCGTAAATTCCTACGAGCAGTACTTC.

CDR3 sequence reads: CASRRVESTNEKLFF. CDR3 sequence (DNA): TGCGCCAGCAGGAGAGTGGAGAGTACTAATGAAAAACTGTTTTTT. The chain joins TRBV5-1 to TRBJ1-4; D call uncertain. CDR1 and CDR2 (germline): SGHRS, YFSETQ. V lost 5 bases and J 2 bases, leaving 13 bases between the germline ends. CDR3 size: 15 residues.

This chain connects TRBV10-1 to TRBJ1-5; tentative D call: TRBD1 (5 bases). V was shortened by 8 bases and J by 7 bases, with 15 bases between the two germline ends. The CDR3 covers 13 residues. Germline CDR1 and CDR2: WNHNN and SYGVQD (reference sequence). The CDR3 loop reads CASSWGLGQPQHF. CDR3 bases: TGCGCCAGCTCGTGGGGCCTTGGCCAGCCCCAGCATTTT.

V is TRBV3-1 (or the pseudogene TRBV3-2) and J is TRBJ1-4; possible D gene TRBD1, 5 bases. This CDR3 is built from 15 residues. Germline V gene sequence: CDR1 LGHDT, CDR2 YNNKEL (reference sequence). V lost 4 bases, J lost 4 bases, and 13 bases lay in between. The CDR3 DNA reads as TGTGCCAGCAGCCTAAGAGACGGGGGTAATGAAAAACTGTTTTTT. Translation gives CASSLRDGGNEKLFF.

This clone has a single count. V and J are TRBV14 and TRBJ1-1; D gene unclear. Trimming removed 6 bases at V and 0 bases at J, with 8 bases between. From germline, CDR1 is SGHDN and CDR2 FVKESK. The CDR3 spans 13 residues. CDR3 amino acids: CASRRNMNTEAFF. The CDR3 DNA sequence: TGTGCCAGCAGGCGCAACATGAACACTGAAGCTTTCTTT.

V and J are TRBV2 and TRBJ1-4, with D uncertain. Germline values: CDR1 SNHLY, CDR2 FYNNEI. V was clipped by 4 bases and J by 10 bases, with 10 bases between them. This CDR3 contains 12 residues. The CDR3 DNA reads TGTGCCAGCAGTGGAGAGGTTGGAAAACTGTTTTTT. It translates to CASSGEVGKLFF.

The chain has TRBV3-1 (or the pseudogene TRBV3-2) and TRBJ2-7; TRBD1 matches 7 bases. Germline loops: CDR1 LGHDT, CDR2 YNNKEL (reference sequence). CDR3 size: 13 residues. J was trimmed by 7 bases and V by 3 bases; bases with no gene match: 6. The CDR3 protein is CASSQLTGWEQYF. CDR3 DNA: TGTGCCAGCAGCCAGCTGACAGGGTGGGAGCAGTACTTC.

The V call is TRBV18, the J call TRBJ1-1, with D unclear. Germline CDR1 is KGHSH and CDR2 is LQKENI. Between the trimmed V and J ends, which lost 2 bases and 4 bases, there was a span of 8 bases. CDR3 length: 13 residues. The CDR3 sequence is CASSPRGPTEAFF. CDR3 DNA sequence: TGTGCCAGCTCACCAAGAGGGCCCACTGAAGCTTTCTTT.

This chain links TRBV7-7 with TRBJ2-1; no reliable D call. The CDR3 sequence is 16 residues long. V was cut by 5 bases and J by 0 bases, with 14 bases left in between. CDR1 and CDR2 from the germline V gene are SSHAT and FNYEAQ (reference sequence). The CDR3 DNA is TGTGCCAGCAGCCCTAGACTCGTGAGCTCCTACAATGAGCAGTTCTTC. Amino acid sequence: CASSPRLVSSYNEQFF.

The J gene is TRBJ2-4, the V gene TRBV28, with 7 positions matching TRBD2. CDR1 is MDHEN and CDR2 is SYDVKM in the germline V gene. CDR3 size: 21 residues. The V segment lost 5 bases and the J segment 1 base; nucleotides outside the gene matches: 23. The CDR3 DNA reads TGTGCCAGCAGTCTCCAATTCGTCGGGAGGAAATCCCCGCAGGCCAAAAACATTCAGTACTTC. Encoded protein: CASSLQFVGRKSPQAKNIQYF.

V is TRBV9 and J is TRBJ2-5; D is possibly TRBD2 (5 bases). Germline V gene data show CDR1 as SGDLS and CDR2 as YYNGEE. This CDR3 is built from 14 residues. V lost 2 bases and J lost 7, with 15 bases in between. The CDR3 loop is CASSVEGAVGTQYF. Written as DNA, the CDR3 is TGTGCCAGCAGCGTCGAGGGCGCTGTGGGGACCCAGTACTTC.